The 22 T cell receptor beta chains given below trace back to one sample, sequenced in a study of blood T cell repertoires in COVID-19. The assay was immunoSEQ multiplex PCR, and TCRdb's table has in-frame clones only and misses some. The sample records a few hundred thousand clones, about 88% being singletons. Sequenced: PBMCs or T cells enriched from blood (not recorded which). These receptors came from a woman aged 45-60 years who had recovered from COVID-19.

This chain joins TRBV7-2 and TRBJ1-6; D not resolved. Germline CDR1 reads SGHTA; CDR2 reads FQGNSA. The CDR3 is 14 residues long. Trimming took off 1 base at V and 5 bases at J, with 6 bases between the two ends. CDR3 amino acids: CASSLGADNSPLHF. In DNA form, the CDR3 reads TGTGCCAGCAGCTTAGGGGCAGATAATTCACCCCTCCACTTT.

This chain uses TRBV4-2 with TRBJ2-5; 9 bases map to TRBD2. Germline V gene lookup returns CDR1 LGHNA and CDR2 YNFKEQ. V shed 0 bases, J shed 5 bases, and the junction held 7 bases outside the gene matches. There are 16 residues in the CDR3. As DNA, the CDR3 is TGTGCCAGCAGCCAAGATGGCGCGGGAGGGTCGGAGACCCAGTACTTC. Translated: CASSQDGAGGSETQYF.

The V call is TRBV11-3, the J call TRBJ2-7; 9 positions agree with TRBD1. The CDR3 has 15 residues. The V and J ends lost 5 bases and 6 bases, in that order; junction bases with no gene match: 11. CDR1 and CDR2 (germline): SGHNT, YENEEA. The CDR3 protein is CASSASGTGSGEQYF. CDR3 bases: TGTGCCAGCAGCGCCTCCGGGACAGGGTCTGGCGAGCAGTACTTC. Combining the CDR3 with reference TRBV11-3 and TRBJ2-7 gives the whole variable domain EAGVVQSPRYKIIEKKQPVAFWCNPISGHNTLYWYLQNLGQGPELLIRYENEEAVDDSQLPKDRFSAERLKGVDSTLKIQPAELGDSAVYLCASSASGTGSGEQYFGPGTRLTVT.

The rearrangement uses TRBV3-1 (or the pseudogene TRBV3-2) and TRBJ2-1; possibly TRBD2 for D (5 bases). Germline CDR1 LGHDT, CDR2 YNNKEL (reference sequence). Trimming took 0 bases from V and 3 from J, leaving 15 bases between them. This CDR3 contains 17 residues. The CDR3 reads CASSQDLLSGLYNEQFF. The CDR3, as DNA: TGTGCCAGCAGCCAAGACCTATTGAGCGGCCTCTACAATGAGCAGTTCTTC.

The gene calls are TRBV7-9 and TRBJ2-7, with unresolved D. V was trimmed by 5 bases and J by 2 bases, leaving 7 bases between them. CDR3 length: 12 residues. Germline V gene lookup returns CDR1 SEHNR and CDR2 FQNEAQ (reference sequence). As DNA, the CDR3 is TGTGCCAGCAGCCCTGGCCCCTACGAGCAGTACTTC. This translates into CASSPGPYEQYF.

The gene calls are TRBV5-1 and TRBJ2-1, with 12 bases identical to TRBD2. This CDR3 is 15 amino acids long. CDR1 is SGHRS, CDR2 YFSETQ, per germline. V was clipped by 1 base and J by 9 bases; unmatched bases: 5. The CDR3 nucleotides are TGCGCCAGCAGCTTGCTAGCGGGAGGGGAGGCTGAGCAGTTCTTC. The encoded protein is CASSLLAGGEAEQFF.

The chain is built from TRBV11-2 and TRBJ1-1; D perhaps matches TRBD1 (5 bases). V was clipped by 7 bases and J by 4 bases, with 19 bases between them. The CDR3 spans 15 residues. Germline V lookup: CDR1 SGHAT, CDR2 FQNNGV. DNA for the CDR3: TGTGCCAGCACCACTCGGGGGGTAGGGGTCACTGAAGCTTTCTTT. Translation gives CASTTRGVGVTEAFF.

J is TRBJ2-3 and V is TRBV11-2, with 10 bases fitting TRBD2. The CDR3 extends over 15 amino acids. V trimming: 1 base; J trimming: 8 bases; junction bases outside the gene matches: 6. CDR1 and CDR2 (germline): SGHAT, FQNNGV. The chain's CDR3 is CASSLALAGAGTQYF. The CDR3 DNA is TGTGCCAGCAGCTTAGCTCTAGCGGGAGCGGGTACGCAGTATTTT. The full variable domain, rest sourced from reference TRBV11-2 and TRBJ2-3, is EAGVAQSPRYKIIEKRQSVAFWCNPISGHATLYWYQQILGQGPKLLIQFQNNGVVDDSQLPKDRFSAERLKGVDSTLKIQPAKLEDSAVYLCASSLALAGAGTQYFGPGTRLTVL.

J is TRBJ2-7 and V is TRBV7-8, with D maybe TRBD1 (5 bases). V lost 1 base to trimming and J lost 2 bases, with 12 bases between them. The CDR3 has 15 residues. Per germline, CDR1 SGHVS and CDR2 FQNEAQ. CDR3 DNA sequence: TGTGCCAGCAGCTTAGTCCTCCAGGGAACCTACGAGCAGTACTTC. Protein: CASSLVLQGTYEQYF.

In this sample, this clone turned up once. The chain is built from TRBV28 and TRBJ2-6; no clear D gene. V lost 4 bases and J 0 bases, leaving 10 bases between the germline ends. The CDR3 runs 16 residues. CDR1 is MDHEN, CDR2 SYDVKM, per germline. The CDR3 sequence is CASSWYISSGANVLTF. The CDR3 DNA reads TGTGCCAGCAGTTGGTACATCTCCTCTGGGGCCAACGTCCTGACTTTC.

The V and J genes are TRBV7-3 and TRBJ1-1; TRBD1 might be the D (6 bases). Germline CDR1 SGHTA, CDR2 FQGTGA. V shed 6 bases and J shed 1 base, with 12 bases lying between them. The CDR3 sequence is 14 residues long. Written as DNA, the CDR3 is TGTGCCAGCAGTTTACAGGGCCCGAACACTGAAGCTTTCTTT. Its translation: CASSLQGPNTEAFF.

V is TRBV7-2 and J is TRBJ2-5, with a possible D match to TRBD2 (6 bases). The CDR3 is made up of 12 amino acids. Germline V CDR1 and CDR2: SGHTA, FQGNSA. The V and J ends lost 5 bases and 7 bases respectively, with 11 bases between them. The CDR3 reads CASSTFGGTQYF. CDR3 nucleotide sequence: TGTGCCAGCAGCACTTTCGGGGGGACCCAGTACTTC.

The chain employs TRBV10-3 and TRBJ1-2, with D maybe TRBD1 (5 bases). Trimming pared 8 bases from V and 2 bases from J, leaving 24 bases between. The CDR3 is 17 amino acids. Germline V CDR1 and CDR2: ENHRY, SYGVKD. CDR3 bases: TGTGCCATCCCCAAGATGGTCCAGGGAGGTCACAACTATGGCTACACCTTC. This codes for CAIPKMVQGGHNYGYTF.

The rearrangement links TRBV28 to TRBJ1-5; D is possibly TRBD1 (6 bases). CDR3 length equals 13 residues. CDR1 MDHEN and CDR2 SYDVKM come from the germline V gene. The ends were cut back, 5 bases at V and 7 bases at J, with 12 bases in the middle. CDR3 sequence reads: CASSPPQGQPQHF. CDR3 DNA sequence: TGTGCCAGCAGTCCCCCCCAGGGGCAGCCCCAGCATTTT. Together with reference TRBV28 and TRBJ1-5, the CDR3 gives the full variable domain: DVKVTQSSRYLVKRTGEKVFLECVQDMDHENMFWYRQDPGLGLRLIYFSYDVKMKEKGDIPEGYSVSREKKERFSLILESASTNQTSMYLCASSPPQGQPQHFGDGTRLSIL.

The rearrangement joins TRBV19 to TRBJ1-4; D is undetermined. Germline V gene sequence: CDR1 LNHDA, CDR2 SQIVND (reference sequence). The CDR3 has 12 amino acids. Trimming took off 3 bases at V and 8 bases at J, with 7 bases between the two ends. DNA of the CDR3: TGTGCCAGTAGTATGCTAGGCGAAAAACTGTTTTTT. Translated, it gives CASSMLGEKLFF.

This clone was found a few times. J is TRBJ1-2 and V is TRBV18, with TRBD1 as a possible D gene (6 bases). This CDR3 region has 14 residues. V was pared by 2 bases and J by 3 bases, with 10 bases between. CDR1 is KGHSH, CDR2 LQKENI, per germline. CDR3 sequence: CASSPGGDHYGYTF. CDR3 in DNA: TGTGCCAGCTCACCAGGGGGCGACCACTATGGCTACACCTTC.

V gene TRBV30 combines with J gene TRBJ2-3; 7 bases line up with TRBD1. CDR1 is GTSNPN and CDR2 is SVGIG in the germline V gene (reference sequence). After removal of 4 bases from V and 6 bases from J, the junction contained 4 bases not matched to a gene. The CDR3 length is 12 residues. Here the CDR3 reads CAWTPGQDTQYF. The CDR3 nucleotides are TGTGCCTGGACCCCGGGACAGGATACGCAGTATTTT.

This clone has just a few counts. The rearrangement links TRBV12-3 or TRBV12-4 to TRBJ1-1; the D is unclear. The CDR3 has 13 amino acids. The V gene lost 2 bases and the J gene lost 5 bases, with 9 bases spanning the gap. DNA of the CDR3: TGTGCCAGCAGTTTACAACTGCGGACTGAAGCTTTCTTT. Amino acid sequence: CASSLQLRTEAFF.

J is TRBJ2-3 and V is TRBV6-5; D is uncertain. The germline gives CDR1 MNHEY, CDR2 SVGAGI. V dropped 6 bases and J dropped 1 base, with 8 bases sitting between them. The CDR3 consists of 13 residues. In DNA, the CDR3 is TGTGCCAGCAGCGAGGCGGGCACAGATACGCAGTATTTT. Translation: CASSEAGTDTQYF.

This clone was detected once. The chain combines TRBV5-6 with TRBJ1-2, with a weak D call TRBD1 (6 bases). Germline V lookup: CDR1 SGHDT, CDR2 YYEEEE. V was pared by 4 bases and J by 0 bases, with 13 bases between. The CDR3 is 15 amino acids. Here the CDR3 DNA reads TGTGCCAGCAGCCCCGGACAGCGAACTAACTATGGCTACACCTTC. It translates to CASSPGQRTNYGYTF.

The chain combines TRBV4-2 with TRBJ2-7; 9 bases are shared with TRBD2. Germline V gene sequence: CDR1 LGHNA, CDR2 YNFKEQ. The CDR3 is made up of 15 amino acids. Trimming at V came to 0 bases and at J to 12 bases, leaving 12 bases not matched to a gene. CDR3: CASSQENSGSTQRYF. The CDR3, as DNA: TGTGCCAGCAGCCAAGAAAATAGCGGGAGTACACAGCGGTACTTC.

This chain links TRBV10-3 with TRBJ2-1; D is uncertain. The CDR3 covers 17 residues. Trimming removed 3 bases from V and 2 bases from J, with 17 bases in between. CDR1 ENHRY and CDR2 SYGVKD come from the germline V gene. The CDR3 loop is CAISDRVGANAYNEQFF. CDR3 bases: TGTGCCATCAGTGACCGAGTCGGTGCAAACGCCTACAATGAGCAGTTCTTC.